This T cell receptor beta chain was profiled in a study of T-cell reconstitution after alpha-beta-depleted transplantation in children. This clonotype was seen ten or more times. CDR3 length: 15 amino acids. Germline CDR1 SGDLS, CDR2 YYNGEE. The junction had 7 bases not matched to a gene; V was cut back by 4 bases and J by 5 bases. Library preparation (for TCRbeta) was performed with unique molecular identifiers. TCRdb called the PCR reads again in MiXCR, with one record for every CDR3 protein. The sample holds some 250,000 distinct CDR3 sequences, around 12% seen once. This sample comprised PBMCs from the stem cell graft donor, obtained from the stem cell graft. The TCR sequence derives from a human donor who donated a stem cell graft to a child with acute lymphoblastic leukemia. The chain links TRBV9 to TRBJ2-5; TRBD2 matches at 11 bases. This CDR3 reads CASSPLLAGVETQYF. Written as DNA, the CDR3 is TGTGCCAGCAGCCCCCTACTAGCGGGGGTGGAGACCCAGTACTTC.